This T cell receptor (beta chain) was recorded in a study of Ad26.COV2.S vaccination and SARS-CoV-2 variants. Study-wide background: The donor belonged to the COV1001 Ad26.COV2.S trial arm. Participants got Ad26.COV2.S intramuscularly, once or twice 56 days apart. Study-level results: There was a possibility that the TCR breadth and depth analyses underestimated total T cell responses. Among vaccine recipients, spike-specific TCR breadth exceeded that of placebo recipients.

Using immunoSEQ multiplex PCR, the repertoire was profiled, and TCRdb retains in-frame clones only, with some absent. The sample yields some 480,000 clones, around 88% seen once. Described treatment: 19 received Ad26.COV2.S at low or high dose, single or two shots; about five received placebo; per-sample allocation not given. Material that was analyzed had been drawn on day 63 after the first vaccine or placebo injection. Germline lookup yields CDR1 SEHNR and CDR2 FQNEAQ (reference sequence). V lost 1 base and J lost 8; bases outside the gene matches: 8. CDR3 size: 15 residues. A word on this clone: Antigen specificity is unknown.

This receptor was taken from a person between 18 and 65 years old who received the Ad26.COV2.S COVID-19 vaccine or a placebo. The sequencing here drew on peripheral blood, taken in a trial of Ad26.COV2.S vaccine versus placebo. The genes are TRBV7-9 and TRBJ2-1; 7 nucleotides line up with TRBD2. The CDR3 DNA sequence: TGTGCCAGCAGCTTAGGAGGGAGGGCCAGGGATGAGCAGTTCTTC. Translation gives CASSLGGRARDEQFF.